Only a few counts were recorded for the clone carrying this TCR beta chain. Its antigen remains unidentified. CDR1 SEHNR and CDR2 FQNEAQ come from the germline V gene (reference sequence). CDR3 size: 13 residues. The V end lost 1 base, the J end lost 4 bases, and 7 bases lay between the germline ends. MiXCR was run by TCRdb on the 5' RACE reads, yielding one entry per CDR3 protein. Of 55,000 to 75,000 distinct CDR3 sequences detected, around 30% appear once; the ten largest clones hold roughly 2.5%. Study-level results: The larger cohort examined one V-J beta rearrangement, not whole repertoires. Tumor Treg TCRs overlapped most with tumor naive CD4+ cells. Tumor memory CD4+ T cell TCR gene usage clustered with blood and lymph node memory CD4+ cells and lymph node naive CD4+ cells.

What was sequenced was tumor-infiltrating naive CD4+ T cells sorted from the breast tumor. As to subset: naive CD4+ T cells, CD4+CD45RA+CD25-. The chain couples TRBV7-9 to TRBJ1-2; TRBD1 might be the D (6 bases). The receptor's source is a female donor with breast cancer. The CDR3: CASSLEQGYGYTF. CDR3 sequence (DNA): TGTGCCAGCAGCTTAGAACAGGGCTATGGCTACACCTTC.